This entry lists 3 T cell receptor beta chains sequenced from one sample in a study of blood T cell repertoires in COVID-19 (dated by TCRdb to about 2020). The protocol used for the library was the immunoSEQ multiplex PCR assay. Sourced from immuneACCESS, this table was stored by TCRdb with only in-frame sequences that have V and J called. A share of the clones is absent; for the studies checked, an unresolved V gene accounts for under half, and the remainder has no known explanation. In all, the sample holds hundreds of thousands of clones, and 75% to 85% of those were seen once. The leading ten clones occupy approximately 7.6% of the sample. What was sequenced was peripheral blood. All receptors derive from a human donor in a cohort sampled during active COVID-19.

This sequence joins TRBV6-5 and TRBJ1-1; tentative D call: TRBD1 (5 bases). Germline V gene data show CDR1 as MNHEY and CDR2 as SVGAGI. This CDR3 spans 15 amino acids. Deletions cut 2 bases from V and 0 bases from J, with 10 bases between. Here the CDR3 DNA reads TGTGCCAGCAGTTACGAGACAGATATGAACACTGAAGCTTTCTTT. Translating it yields CASSYETDMNTEAFF.

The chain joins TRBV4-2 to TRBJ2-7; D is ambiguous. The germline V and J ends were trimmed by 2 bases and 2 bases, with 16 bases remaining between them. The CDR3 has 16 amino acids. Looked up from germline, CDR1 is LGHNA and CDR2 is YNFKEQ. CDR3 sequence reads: CASSQSLTGVAYEQYF. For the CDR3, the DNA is TGTGCCAGCAGCCAATCACTAACCGGAGTGGCCTACGAGCAGTACTTC.

In DNA, the CDR3 is TGCAGCGTTGATGTGGGAGGCCCTGAAGCTTTCTTT. Translated, it gives CSVDVGGPEAFF. The chain recombines TRBV29-1 with TRBJ1-1; D is undetermined. CDR1 and CDR2 from the germline V gene are SQVTM and ANQGSEA. V lost 3 bases to trimming and J lost 6 bases, with 11 bases between them. The CDR3 has 12 residues.